Detailed here is one T cell receptor beta chain. Its target is not known. The sample belongs to a study of T cells in narcolepsy. General study results and limits: Same-patient CSF and blood CD4+ T cell clonotypes included HCRT-specific and TRIB2-specific autoreactive ones. Blood of same and different patients, but not healthy controls, reportedly held recurring autoreactive clonotypes.

Some clones are missing from TCRdb's copy, which holds only in-frame ones; the method was immunoSEQ multiplex PCR. The data hold about 21,000 clones, with roughly 94% observed a single time. The TCR sequence derives from a human donor with narcolepsy. Sequenced material: CD45RA- memory CD4+ T cells from PBMCs.

The CDR3 region has the DNA TGTGCCATCAGTGATGCAGGGAGAGAGTTCTTC. It encodes CAISDAGREFF. The rearrangement joins TRBV10-3 to TRBJ2-1; D might be TRBD1 or TRBD2, each matching 5 bases. The length of the CDR3 is 11 residues. V gave up 3 bases and J gave up 14 bases, with 11 bases separating them. Germline CDR1 is ENHRY and CDR2 is SYGVKD.